This entry is about one TCR beta chain. This probably arose from a read error, given a far larger clone one base away. This record belongs to a study of shared clonotypes between healthy human individuals. CDR1 and CDR2 (germline): SNHLY, FYNNEI. The CDR3 sequence is 12 residues long. The V end was cut by 6 bases, the J end by 7 bases, with 10 bases between. Ten immunoSEQ deep assay plates were used to sequence unsorted PBMC DNA. Measured with immunoSEQ multiplex PCR; TCRdb has only the in-frame clones, and not every one. The sample includes over 400,000 clones, roughly 80% seen only once; the top ten take approximately 11%.

The receptor was isolated from a middle-aged woman in good health. Some clones in this sample may be carry-over from other donors' samples. Sequences were obtained from PBMCs. The chain recombines TRBV2 with TRBJ1-5, with D unclear. CDR3 DNA sequence: TGTGCCAGCAGCCCTTGTTGGCAGCCCCAGCATTTT. The encoded protein is CASSPCWQPQHF.